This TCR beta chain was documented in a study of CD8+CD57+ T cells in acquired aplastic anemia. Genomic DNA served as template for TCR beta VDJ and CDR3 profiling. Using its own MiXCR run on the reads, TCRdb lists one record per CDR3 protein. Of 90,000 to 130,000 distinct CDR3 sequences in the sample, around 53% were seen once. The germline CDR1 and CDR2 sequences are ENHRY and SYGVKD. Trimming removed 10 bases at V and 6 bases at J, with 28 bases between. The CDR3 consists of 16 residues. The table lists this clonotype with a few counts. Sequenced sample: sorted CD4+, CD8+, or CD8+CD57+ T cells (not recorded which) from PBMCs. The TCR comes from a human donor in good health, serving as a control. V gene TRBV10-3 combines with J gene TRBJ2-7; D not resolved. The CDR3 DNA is TGTGCCAGCACCCGGGCCCCAGGTACAATCGTACGCGAGCAGTACTTC. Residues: CASTRAPGTIVREQYF.